Listed here is a single T cell receptor beta chain. Its antigen is still unknown. This sample was taken from a study of chemoradiotherapy in HPV16-positive cancers. Study-level information: Candidate HPV-specific clones and shared TCR motifs came from a couple of HPV16-positive patients.

Findings and caveats of the study: During treatment, candidate HPV-specific clones and E7-related motifs expanded in tumor.

The data were produced by immunoSEQ multiplex PCR, yet TCRdb's version contains in-frame clones alone and is incomplete. The data contain about 15,000 clones, approximately 91% of them seen just once; the ten biggest clones take up approximately 2.6%. The germline CDR1 and CDR2 sequences are KGHSH and LQKENI. V was pared by 3 bases and J by 0 bases, with 11 bases between. The CDR3 is 16 residues long. The specimen was blood, collected from a patient who underwent chemoradiotherapy. The V call is TRBV18, the J call TRBJ1-4, with no clear D. The receptor comes from a human donor with HPV-associated anogenital cancer. CDR3 region: CASSPERVPTNEKLFF. CDR3 DNA sequence: TGTGCCAGCTCACCGGAGAGGGTCCCAACTAATGAAAAACTGTTTTTT. The full variable domain, with the rest looked up from reference TRBV18 and TRBJ1-4, is NAGVMQNPRHLVRRRGQEARLRCSPMKGHSHVYWYRQLPEEGLKFMVYLQKENIIDESGMPKERFSAEFPKEGPSILRIQQVVRGDSAAYFCASSPERVPTNEKLFFGSGTQLSVL.